The rows below give T cell receptor beta chains drawn from one sample of a study of OX40 agonist ivuxolimab in advanced cancers. Libraries were prepared by immunoSEQ multiplex PCR; TCRdb keeps only in-frame clonotypes and omits some of them. This sample has 75,000 to 100,000 clones, with roughly 90% found just once. The sequencing here drew on CD4+ or CD8+ T cells sorted from blood, taken in a trial of the OX40 agonist ivuxolimab. Source of these receptors: an adult with an advanced solid tumor such as melanoma, head and neck, liver or kidney cancer. The CDR3 runs from the conserved cysteine through the conserved F or W. Part of the rows lack a size; the others show once, few, many or a class for expanded clones.

TRBJ1-4	TRBV30	13	.	CAWEDSLNEKLFF
TRBJ1-3	TRBV30	14	.	CAWRTGASGNTIYF
TRBJ2-6	TRBV18	15	.	CASSRGSSGANVLTF
TRBJ2-7	TRBV11-2	15	.	CASSLDLRAIDEQYF
TRBJ1-4	TRBV27	14	.	CASRLQGGNEKLFF
TRBJ1-5	TRBV11-2	14	.	CASQVQGGNQPQHF
TRBJ2-1	TRBV5-1	14	.	CASRSQGPDNEQFF
TRBJ2-3	TRBV7-9	15	.	CASSLGLSSTDTQYF
TRBJ1-1	TRBV5-1	14	.	CASSLDISNAEAFF
TRBJ2-7	TRBV2	13	.	CASANNPGQGQYF
TRBJ2-1	TRBV25-1	15	.	CASSESPTSLNEQFF
TRBJ1-1	TRBV5-1	13	.	CASSLAVNTEAFF
TRBJ2-5	TRBV28	18	.	CASSLGPGGLAGGETQYF
TRBJ1-1	TRBV5-1	13	.	CASSSTGNTEAFF
TRBJ2-7	TRBV19	14	.	CASSSRGQVYEQYF
TRBJ2-1	TRBV10-1	16	.	CASSPTGDPSYNEQFF
TRBJ2-7	TRBV6-5	13	.	CASSLAVQDEQYF
TRBJ1-2	TRBV18	15	once	CASSPGQGVEYGYTF
TRBJ2-5	TRBV6-5	15	.	CASSYSSGGLETQYF
TRBJ2-5	TRBV18	15	.	CASSPQALGAETQYF
TRBJ2-3	TRBV5-1	14	.	CASENRGQGDTQYF
TRBJ2-2	TRBV18	15	.	CASSTQGVDTGELFF
TRBJ2-2	TRBV7-6	16	.	CASSSLAGTDPGELFF
TRBJ2-5	TRBV2	15	once	CASNPDRVLQETQYF
TRBJ1-4	TRBV7-2	13	once	CASSAPGLEKLFF
TRBJ2-1	TRBV18	13	.	CASSATRDNEQFF
TRBJ1-1	TRBV6-5	15	once	CASSSRQGWNTEAFF
TRBJ1-6	TRBV19	13	few	CASTGRDNSPLHF
TRBJ2-5	TRBV7-2	12	.	CASGGGGGTQYF
TRBJ2-7	TRBV5-1	14	.	CASSSGDRVYEQYF
TRBJ2-7	TRBV5-1	15	.	CASSPATGVSYEQYF
TRBJ2-5	TRBV9	14	.	CASSERGGQETQYF
TRBJ1-5	TRBV7-3	15	.	CASSPGQGPNQPQHF
TRBJ1-2	TRBV10-3	14	.	CAISESGREDGYTF
TRBJ2-7	TRBV9	12	.	CASSLLSYEQYF
TRBJ2-1	TRBV7-2	15	.	CASSYQRETYNEQFF
TRBJ2-1	TRBV19	14	.	CASSLGRSYNEQFF
TRBJ1-1	TRBV10-3	11	.	CAISEGGRAFF
TRBJ2-5	TRBV18	15	once	CASSSPLDRVETQYF
TRBJ2-5	TRBV28	14	.	CATSSRGGAETQYF
TRBJ2-5	TRBV19	16	.	CASSSTLISLQETQYF
TRBJ1-2	TRBV30	14	.	CAWSVVWGNYGYTF
TRBJ1-1	TRBV28	13	.	CASSLSGSTEAFF
TRBJ2-1	TRBV5-1	13	.	CASSLGQANEQFF
TRBJ2-5	TRBV29-1	11	.	CSGVRGETQYF